Below are 19 T cell receptor beta chains sequenced from a single sample in a study of blood T cell repertoires in COVID-19. Measured with immunoSEQ multiplex PCR; TCRdb has only the in-frame clones, and not every one. Here the sample spans about 64,000 clones, approximately 83% being singletons. Sequencing was done on a sample of peripheral blood. Receptors originate from a man aged 35 to 55 with acute or convalescent COVID-19.

The rearrangement links TRBV15 to TRBJ1-4, with TRBD1 identical over 8 bases. The CDR3 totals 14 residues. The V gene's germline CDR1 is LNHNV and CDR2 YYDKDF (reference sequence). Trimming at V came to 6 bases and at J to 5 bases, leaving 5 bases not matched to a gene. CDR3 sequence reads: CATSPTGENEKLFF. DNA of the CDR3: TGTGCCACCAGTCCGACAGGGGAGAATGAAAAACTGTTTTTT.

The rearrangement uses TRBV11-3 and TRBJ2-7; D remains unclear. The V and J ends lost 2 bases and 0 bases respectively, with 14 bases between them. The CDR3 covers 16 residues. The V gene's germline CDR1 is SGHNT and CDR2 YENEEA. The CDR3 protein is CASSLRSRVFSYEQYF. The DNA for the CDR3 is TGTGCCAGCAGCTTAAGGTCTCGGGTCTTCTCCTACGAGCAGTACTTC.

V gene TRBV19 combines with J gene TRBJ2-4; 7 bases map to TRBD1. The germline CDR1 and CDR2 sequences are LNHDA and SQIVND (reference sequence). The CDR3 is 13 residues long. J lost 8 bases, V lost 8 bases, and 9 bases had no gene match. CDR3 in amino acids: CASGQQGIYIQYF. The CDR3 coding sequence is TGTGCCAGTGGACAACAGGGGATTTACATTCAGTACTTC.

CDR3 sequence: CATTLDSSGNTIYF. CDR3 nucleotide sequence: TGTGCCACCACCCTGGACAGCTCTGGAAACACCATATATTTT. This chain links TRBV24-1 with TRBJ1-3; a weak D match, TRBD1 (6 bases). CDR1 and CDR2 from the germline V gene are KGHDR and SFDVKD. Trimming took 8 bases from V and 0 from J, leaving 10 bases between them. The CDR3 has 14 residues.

J is TRBJ1-2 and V is TRBV4-1; TRBD1 aligns across 8 bases. The CDR3 runs to 15 residues. Trimming at V came to 4 bases and at J to 5 bases, leaving 9 bases not matched to a gene. Germline CDR1 is MGHRA and CDR2 is YSYEKL. The CDR3 DNA sequence: TGCGCCAGCAGCCCCTCACCCGGGACAGGATATGGCTACACCTTC. This encodes CASSPSPGTGYGYTF.

V is TRBV5-1 and J is TRBJ2-7; 9 bases fit TRBD1. Germline CDR1 and CDR2: SGHRS and YFSETQ. The CDR3 sequence is 15 residues long. The V segment lost 3 bases and the J segment 5 bases; nucleotides outside the gene matches: 9. The CDR3 bases are TGCGCCAGCAGCTGGTGGGGACAGGGATCAGACGAGCAGTACTTC. It codes for CASSWWGQGSDEQYF.

J is TRBJ1-2 and V is TRBV10-3; 8 bases map to TRBD1. The CDR3 totals 14 residues. Germline CDR1 and CDR2: ENHRY and SYGVKD. V lost 2 bases, J lost 5 bases, and 4 bases stayed unmatched. This CDR3 is CAISEQGATYGYTF. The CDR3 DNA is TGTGCCATCAGTGAGCAGGGGGCAACGTATGGCTACACCTTC.

The chain combines TRBV3-1 (or the pseudogene TRBV3-2) with TRBJ2-1; D may be TRBD2 (5 bases). The CDR3 is 11 amino acids. From germline, CDR1 is LGHDT and CDR2 YNNKEL (reference sequence). The CDR3 DNA reads TGTGCATACGGGAAGGTAGGCGAGCAGTTCTTC. The encoded protein is CAYGKVGEQFF.

This chain uses TRBV7-3 with TRBJ1-1; TRBD1 is a possible D gene (6 bases). Germline-derived CDR1 and CDR2 are SGHTA and FQGTGA. The CDR3 spans 13 residues. V dropped 8 bases and J dropped 2 bases, with 12 bases sitting between them. The CDR3: CASGKDRNTEAFF. For the CDR3, the DNA is TGTGCCAGCGGAAAGGACAGAAACACTGAAGCTTTCTTT.

The rearrangement joins TRBV12-3 or TRBV12-4 to TRBJ2-1, with D possibly TRBD2 on 6 matching bases. The CDR3 is 13 amino acids. Trimming left V 3 bases short and J 15 bases short, with 18 bases between. The DNA for the CDR3 is TGTGCCAGCAGTTTGGGGGGACGTAATGCTCTGTTCTTC. Its translation: CASSLGGRNALFF.

The CDR3 loop reads CASSLGGGGADTEAFF. The CDR3 nucleotides are TGTGCCAGCAGCTTAGGAGGTGGGGGCGCCGACACTGAAGCTTTCTTT. The gene calls are TRBV11-2 and TRBJ1-1; D may be TRBD1 (6 bases). Trimming removed 1 base from V and 3 bases from J, with 15 bases in between. Germline V gene data show CDR1 as SGHAT and CDR2 as FQNNGV. There are 16 residues in the CDR3.

CDR3 region: CASTRDSNYGYTF. CDR3 DNA sequence: TGTGCCAGCACCAGAGACAGTAACTATGGCTACACCTTC. V usage is TRBV12-3 or TRBV12-4 and J usage is TRBJ1-2, with D perhaps matching TRBD1 (5 bases). Trimming stripped 7 bases from V and 1 base from J, with 10 bases between. This CDR3 contains 13 residues.

The chain is built from TRBV11-2 and TRBJ2-3; D ambiguous. The V gene lost 2 bases and the J gene lost 1 base, with 19 bases spanning the gap. The CDR3 has 18 residues. Per germline, CDR1 SGHAT and CDR2 FQNNGV. CDR3 sequence reads: CASSLLSVAGAGTDTQYF. The CDR3 DNA follows: TGTGCCAGCAGCTTACTTAGTGTCGCCGGCGCGGGCACAGATACGCAGTATTTT.

The chain carries TRBV12-3 or TRBV12-4 and TRBJ1-2; D may be TRBD1 (5 bases). CDR3 size: 13 residues. Trimming shortened V by 4 bases and J by 2 bases, and 8 bases separated the two germline ends. CDR3 sequence (DNA): TGTGCCAGCAGTTGGGGGGAGAACTATGGCTACACCTTC. Translated: CASSWGENYGYTF.

This sequence joins TRBV6-5 and TRBJ2-7, with D unresolved. The CDR3 is made up of 14 amino acids. CDR1 is MNHEY and CDR2 is SVGAGI in the germline V gene. Trimming cost V 4 bases and J 6 bases, with 16 bases left between them. The CDR3 region has the DNA TGTGCCAGCAGTTTTCGCGGCCCTTCCCGCGAGCAGTACTTC. As protein: CASSFRGPSREQYF.

V usage is TRBV2 and J usage is TRBJ2-7, with D possibly being TRBD1 (6 bases). Germline assignment: CDR1 SNHLY and CDR2 FYNNEI. The length of the CDR3 is 11 residues. V lost 10 bases to trimming and J lost 6 bases, with 13 bases between them. CDR3 region: CANLQGSEQYF. Here the CDR3 DNA reads TGTGCCAACTTACAGGGCTCCGAGCAGTACTTC.

The V and J genes are TRBV7-9 and TRBJ2-7; 7 bases map to TRBD2. This CDR3 is 16 amino acids long. Trimming removed 5 bases from V and 1 base from J; junction bases left unmatched: 11. Germline V lookup: CDR1 SEHNR, CDR2 FQNEAQ (reference sequence). The CDR3 spells CASSLPPGGGSYEQYF. In DNA form, the CDR3 reads TGTGCCAGCAGCCTACCCCCGGGCGGGGGTTCCTACGAGCAGTACTTC.

The genes are TRBV29-1 and TRBJ1-1; 7 bases are a match to TRBD1. V was clipped by 7 bases and J by 1 base; unmatched bases: 6. CDR1 and CDR2 (germline): SQVTM, ANQGSEA. The CDR3 totals 13 residues. In DNA form, the CDR3 reads TGCAGCGGCCGGGGACAGCCGAACACTGAAGCTTTCTTT. Its translation: CSGRGQPNTEAFF.

This clone was detected once. The chain uses TRBV28 and TRBJ2-7; 9 positions agree with TRBD2. Trimming at V came to 6 bases and at J to 4 bases, leaving 10 bases not matched to a gene. Germline values: CDR1 MDHEN, CDR2 SYDVKM. The CDR3 covers 15 residues. Written as DNA, the CDR3 is TGTGCCAGCAGCTCCCCTACTAGCGGGCGATACGAGCAGTACTTC. Protein: CASSSPTSGRYEQYF.